Sequencing of this T cell receptor beta chain was carried out in a study of beta chain features in type 1 diabetes. About the research overall: Taken together, all samples contributed more than 90,000,000 examined sorted cells. The study's findings and limits: Significant though moderate, a shortening of TCRB CDR3s appeared in all four CD4+ subsets of Type 1 diabetes patients. Compared with healthy donors, patients appeared to share more similar naive, central memory and regulatory TCRB repertoires.

After removal of 2 bases from V and 5 bases from J, the junction contained 12 bases not matched to a gene. Germline assignment: CDR1 MDHEN and CDR2 SYDVKM. The CDR3 contains 18 residues. Via the markers CD45RO/CCR7/CD25/CD127/CD95/CD27, stem cell-like memory, regulatory, central memory and naive CD4+ cells were sorted. For this clone: What it binds is not known.

The whole isolated RNA underwent reverse transcription, so sequencing captured expressed TCRB transcripts. Profiled with immunoSEQ multiplex PCR; TCRdb holds only in-frame clones, not every one. Found here are a few hundred thousand clones, roughly 9.6% of them singletons; the top ten hold around 0.015%. The source of this sequence is a young woman in good health. This chain uses TRBV28 with TRBJ2-5, with 12 nucleotides matching TRBD1. Sequencing was performed on naive CD4+ T cells from blood. The CDR3, as DNA: TGTGCCAGCAGTTTAGTCTCCGTTTGGGACAGGGGGCTGGAGACCCAGTACTTC. It is translated as CASSLVSVWDRGLETQYF.